These 12 T cell receptor beta chains were all obtained from the same sample, sequenced in a study of cytomegalovirus exposure and HLA in healthy donors. Amplification used 60 Vbeta primers and 13 Jbeta primers. Profiled with immunoSEQ multiplex PCR; TCRdb holds only in-frame clones, not every one. The sample includes roughly 110,000 clones, roughly 72% seen only once; the top ten take roughly 8%. The sequencing sample was made of PBMCs. The receptors were sampled from a man under 40 in good health and CMV-seronegative.

This chain joins TRBV10-3 and TRBJ1-6, with 8 bases lining up with TRBD1. J lost 5 bases, V lost 8 bases, and 2 bases had no gene match. Per the germline V gene, CDR1 is ENHRY and CDR2 is SYGVKD. This CDR3 has 13 residues. DNA for the CDR3: TGTGCCATCCAGGGGGCAAATAATTCACCCCTCCACTTT. It encodes CAIQGANNSPLHF.

This chain links TRBV19 with TRBJ1-4; 7 nucleotides align to TRBD1. Trimming removed 9 bases from V and 8 bases from J; junction bases left unmatched: 9. Germline V CDR1 and CDR2: LNHDA, SQIVND (reference sequence). The CDR3 is made up of 13 amino acids. The CDR3 loop reads CASLDREGEKLFF. DNA for the CDR3: TGTGCCAGCCTCGACAGGGAAGGGGAAAAACTGTTTTTT.

The gene calls are TRBV11-2 and TRBJ2-7, with 9 bases matching TRBD1. Germline CDR1 SGHAT, CDR2 FQNNGV. This CDR3 is 14 amino acids long. J lost 2 bases, V lost 5 bases, and 4 bases had no gene match. The CDR3 here is CASSRTGDPYEQYF. DNA for the CDR3: TGTGCCAGCAGCAGGACAGGGGATCCCTACGAGCAGTACTTC.

The CDR3 sequence is CASSLWGLAATGELFF. CDR3 coding DNA: TGTGCCAGCAGTTTGTGGGGACTAGCGGCCACCGGGGAGCTGTTTTTT. This sequence joins TRBV28 and TRBJ2-2; 11 positions match TRBD2. There are 16 residues in the CDR3. Looked up from germline, CDR1 is MDHEN and CDR2 is SYDVKM. The V segment lost 3 bases and the J segment 4 bases; nucleotides outside the gene matches: 4.

Only one count was recorded for this clone. The CDR3 loop is CASQDRGFGQPQHF. The CDR3 bases are TGTGCCAGTCAGGACAGGGGTTTTGGTCAGCCCCAGCATTTT. The chain recombines TRBV19 with TRBJ1-5, with 9 bases matching TRBD1. CDR3 size: 14 residues. Germline values: CDR1 LNHDA, CDR2 SQIVND (reference sequence). With 8 bases clipped from V and 6 bases from J, the junction kept 8 bases outside the gene matches.

The chain combines TRBV29-1 with TRBJ1-1, with 8 bases lining up with TRBD1. CDR3 length: 13 amino acids. Germline V lookup: CDR1 SQVTM, CDR2 ANQGSEA. Here the CDR3 reads CTIQGGQNTEAFF. CDR3 nucleotides: TGCACCATACAGGGGGGACAGAACACTGAAGCTTTCTTT. Full variable domain (rest looked up from reference TRBV29-1 and TRBJ1-1): SAVISQKPSRDICQRGTSLTIQCQVDSQVTMMFWYRQQPGQSLTLIATANQGSEATYESGFVIDKFPISRPNLTFSTLTVSNMSPEDSSIYLCTIQGGQNTEAFFGQGTRLTVV.

The chain carries TRBV5-6 and TRBJ1-2, with 12 bases aligning to TRBD1. V lost 5 bases and J lost 2; bases outside the gene matches: 7. There are 16 residues in the CDR3. Germline V lookup: CDR1 SGHDT, CDR2 YYEEEE. The CDR3 region is CASRLGQGARNYGYTF. The CDR3 DNA follows: TGTGCCAGCAGACTGGGACAGGGGGCCAGGAACTATGGCTACACCTTC.

Only a few counts were recorded for this clone. This chain connects TRBV5-4 to TRBJ2-1, with a possible D match to TRBD2 (6 bases). The CDR3 consists of 15 residues. Trimming stripped 5 bases from V and 0 bases from J, with 12 bases between. Germline CDR1 is SGHNT and CDR2 is YYREEE (reference sequence). The CDR3 loop is CASSPTSSSYNEQFF. As DNA, the CDR3 is TGTGCCAGCAGTCCTACTAGCAGCTCCTACAATGAGCAGTTCTTC.

The J gene is TRBJ2-7, the V gene TRBV28; possibly TRBD1 for D (5 bases). Germline loops: CDR1 MDHEN, CDR2 SYDVKM. The CDR3 length is 16 residues. Trimming took off 2 bases at V and 0 bases at J, with 14 bases between the two ends. CDR3 nucleotide sequence: TGTGCCAGCAGTTTAGTTGACAGCTCGCCCTCCTACGAGCAGTACTTC. Encoded protein: CASSLVDSSPSYEQYF.

This chain uses TRBV6-5 with TRBJ2-7; perhaps TRBD2 as D (5 bases). From germline, CDR1 is MNHEY and CDR2 SVGAGI. The germline V and J ends were trimmed by 7 bases and 3 bases, with 7 bases remaining between them. The CDR3 extends over 11 amino acids. CDR3 bases: TGTGCCAGCACCGAGGGCTACGAGCAGTACTTC. This translates into CASTEGYEQYF.

V is TRBV6-5 and J is TRBJ2-1; TRBD1 matches 10 bases. Germline lookup yields CDR1 MNHEY and CDR2 SVGAGI. This CDR3 has 13 residues. Losses at the gene ends were 6 bases for V and 7 bases for J; bases not matched to a gene: 3. CDR3 loop: CASRTGGGNEQFF. In nucleotides, the CDR3 is TGTGCCAGCAGGACAGGGGGCGGGAATGAGCAGTTCTTC.

The table lists this clone with a few counts. Within the sample, other DNA sequences also encode this same CDR3. The CDR3 region is CASSVGQGAYNEQFF. CDR3 in DNA: TGTGCCAGCAGCGTGGGACAGGGGGCCTACAATGAGCAGTTCTTC. The rearrangement joins TRBV9 to TRBJ2-1; 11 nucleotides align to TRBD1. CDR1 SGDLS and CDR2 YYNGEE come from the germline V gene. This CDR3 contains 15 residues. V shed 2 bases, J shed 2 bases, and the junction held 0 bases outside the gene matches. The variable domain in full, with the rest retrieved from reference TRBV9 and TRBJ2-1, is DSGVTQTPKHLITATGQRVTLRCSPRSGDLSVYWYQQSLDQGLQFLIQYYNGEERAKGNILERFSAQQFPDLHSELNLSSLELGDSALYFCASSVGQGAYNEQFFGPGTRLTVL.